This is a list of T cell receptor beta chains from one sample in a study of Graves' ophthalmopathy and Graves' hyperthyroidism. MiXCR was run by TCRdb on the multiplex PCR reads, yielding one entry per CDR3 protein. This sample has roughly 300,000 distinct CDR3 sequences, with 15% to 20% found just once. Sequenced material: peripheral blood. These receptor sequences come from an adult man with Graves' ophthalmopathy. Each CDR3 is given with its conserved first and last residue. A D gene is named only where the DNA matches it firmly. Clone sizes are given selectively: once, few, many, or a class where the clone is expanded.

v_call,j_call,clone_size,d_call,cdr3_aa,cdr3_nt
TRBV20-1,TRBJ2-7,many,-,CSARESGLSYEQYF,TGCAGTGCTAGAGAAAGCGGGCTCTCCTACGAGCAGTACTTC
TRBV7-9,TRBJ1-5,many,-,CASSLVRGVRYQPQHF,TGTGCCAGCAGCTTAGTGAGGGGCGTGAGGTATCAGCCCCAGCATTTT
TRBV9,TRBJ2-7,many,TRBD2,CASSVGTSGGGEQYF,TGTGCCAGCAGCGTAGGGACTAGCGGGGGAGGTGAGCAGTACTTC
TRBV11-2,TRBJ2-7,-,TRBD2,CASSPTGGRSYEQYF,TGTGCCAGCAGCCCGACGGGGGGACGCTCCTACGAGCAGTACTTC
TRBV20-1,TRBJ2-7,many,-,CSARQQGYEQYF,TGCAGTGCTCGTCAACAGGGTTACGAGCAGTACTTC
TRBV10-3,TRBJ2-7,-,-,CATSESKVPKVYEQCF,TGTGCCACCAGTGAGTCGAAGGTACCGAAGGTTTACGAGCAGTGCTTC
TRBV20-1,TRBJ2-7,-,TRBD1,CSASGPGTGARLGYF,TGCAGTGCTAGCGGTCCTGGGACAGGGGCTCGCTTGGGGTACTTC
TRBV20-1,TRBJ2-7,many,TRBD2,CSARDERDLYEQYF,TGCAGTGCTAGAGACGAGCGGGATCTCTACGAGCAGTACTTC
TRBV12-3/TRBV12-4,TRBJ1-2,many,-,CASSLVSARYYGYTF,TGTGCCAGCAGTTTAGTGTCGGCCAGATACTATGGCTACACCTTC
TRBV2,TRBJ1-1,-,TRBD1,CASSADRDEAFF,TGTGCCAGCAGCGCCGACAGGGATGAAGCTTTCTTT
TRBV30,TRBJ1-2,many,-,CARTPRADYGYTF,TGTGCCCGGACCCCCCGGGCGGATTATGGCTACACCTTC
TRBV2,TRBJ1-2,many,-,CASSEQGPEGYTF,TGTGCCAGCAGTGAACAGGGTCCGGAAGGCTACACCTTC
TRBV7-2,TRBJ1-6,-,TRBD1,CASSLGDSNYNSPLHF,TGTGCCAGCAGCTTAGGGGACAGCAATTATAATTCACCCCTCCACTTT
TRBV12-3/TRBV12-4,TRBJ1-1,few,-,CASSLLQGLNTEAIF,TGTGCCAGCAGTTTACTTCAGGGGCTGAACACTGAAGCTATCTTT
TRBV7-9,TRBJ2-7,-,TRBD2,CASSSSGREYEQYF,TGTGCCAGCAGCTCTAGCGGGAGAGAGTACGAGCAGTACTTC
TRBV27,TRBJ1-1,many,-,CASSLQGRIGTEAFF,TGTGCCAGCAGTTTACAGGGAAGGATTGGGACTGAAGCTTTCTTT
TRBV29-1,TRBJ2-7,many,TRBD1,CSVEDRGNPYEQYF,TGCAGCGTTGAAGACAGGGGGAACCCCTACGAGCAGTACTTC
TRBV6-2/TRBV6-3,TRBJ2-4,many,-,CASSLLDIQYF,TGTGCCAGCAGTCTGTTGGACATTCAGTACTTC
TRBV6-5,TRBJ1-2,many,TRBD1,CASSQGTGPSTF,TGTGCCAGCAGCCAGGGGACAGGGCCTAGTACCTTC
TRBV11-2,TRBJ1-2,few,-,CASSLKENYGYTF,TGTGCCAGCAGCTTAAAGGAGAACTATGGCTACACCTTC
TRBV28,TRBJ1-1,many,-,CASRAGAEAFF,TGTGCCAGCAGGGCGGGAGCTGAAGCTTTCTTT
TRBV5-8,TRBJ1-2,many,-,CASSRRDGSYGYTF,TGTGCCAGCAGCCGCCGGGACGGAAGCTATGGCTACACCTTC
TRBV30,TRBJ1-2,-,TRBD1,CAWSFRQGAIGYGYTF,TGTGCCTGGAGTTTCCGACAGGGGGCGATTGGCTATGGCTACACCTTC
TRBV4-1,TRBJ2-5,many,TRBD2,CASSSSRSSGDQETQYF,TGCGCCAGCAGCTCCTCCCGGTCTAGCGGGGACCAAGAGACCCAGTACTTC
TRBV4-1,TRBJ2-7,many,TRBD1,CASSQEPQGVRGYEQYF,TGCGCCAGCAGCCAAGAACCTCAGGGGGTGAGGGGCTACGAGCAGTACTTC
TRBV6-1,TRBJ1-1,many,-,CASSESFRAEAFF,TGTGCCAGCAGTGAAAGTTTCAGAGCTGAAGCTTTCTTT
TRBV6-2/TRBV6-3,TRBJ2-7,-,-,CASSYSGDEQYF,TGTGCCAGCAGTTACTCAGGGGACGAGCAGTACTTC
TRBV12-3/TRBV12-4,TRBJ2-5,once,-,CASQAGTSPGETQYF,TGTGCCAGCCAGGCAGGGACGAGCCCAGGGGAGACCCAGTACTTC
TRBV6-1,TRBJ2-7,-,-,CASSEMGAYYEQYF,TGTGCCAGCAGTGAAATGGGCGCTTACTACGAGCAGTACTTC
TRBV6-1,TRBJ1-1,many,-,CASSVVTEAFF,TGTGCCAGCAGTGTTGTAACTGAAGCTTTCTTT
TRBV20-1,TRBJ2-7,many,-,CSALWDTAYEQYF,TGCAGTGCCCTCTGGGACACTGCCTACGAGCAGTACTTC
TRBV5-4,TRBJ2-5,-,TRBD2,CASSLVGSGRKVGETQYF,TGTGCCAGCAGCTTGGTTGGTAGCGGGAGGAAGGTCGGAGAGACCCAGTACTTC
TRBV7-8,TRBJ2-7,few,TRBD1,CASTDRLTYEQYF,TGTGCCAGCACGGACAGGCTCACCTACGAGCAGTACTTC
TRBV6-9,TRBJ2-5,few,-,CANRAGRGLWAGLAEIQYF,TGTGCCAACCGAGCTGGCAGGGGCCTCTGGGCGGGCTTAGCAGAGATCCAGTACTTC
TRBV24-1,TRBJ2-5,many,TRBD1,CATGTGVETQYF,TGTGCCACCGGGACAGGCGTCGAGACCCAGTACTTC
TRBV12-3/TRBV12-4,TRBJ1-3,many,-,CASSSGPGNTIYF,TGTGCCAGCAGTTCGGGCCCGGGAAACACCATATATTTT
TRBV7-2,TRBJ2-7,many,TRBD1,CASSLSRGNYEQYF,TGTGCCAGCAGCTTAAGCAGGGGGAACTACGAGCAGTACTTC
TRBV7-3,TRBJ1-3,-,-,CASSSQGGNTIYF,TGTGCCAGCAGCTCCCAGGGGGGAAACACCATATATTTT
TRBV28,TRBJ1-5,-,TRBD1,CASSLTGARQPQHF,TGTGCCAGCAGTTTAACAGGGGCCAGGCAGCCCCAGCATTTT
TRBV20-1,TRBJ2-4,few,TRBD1,CSARLNRVRGRPLAKNIQYF,TGCAGTGCTAGACTCAACCGGGTCAGGGGGCGACCGCTGGCCAAAAACATTCAGTACTTC
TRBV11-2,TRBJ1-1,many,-,CASSYDRPVAFF,TGTGCCAGCAGCTACGACAGGCCGGTTGCTTTCTTT
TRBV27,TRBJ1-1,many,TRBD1,CASSPLQGWGNTEAFF,TGTGCCAGCAGTCCACTACAGGGGTGGGGAAACACTGAAGCTTTCTTT
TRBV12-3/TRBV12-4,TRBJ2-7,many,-,CASSFSTGRNYGQYF,TGTGCCAGCAGTTTCTCCACGGGCAGGAACTACGGGCAGTACTTC
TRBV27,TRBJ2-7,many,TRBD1,CASIPSTGGLQYF,TGTGCCAGCATCCCCTCTACAGGGGGTCTGCAGTACTTC
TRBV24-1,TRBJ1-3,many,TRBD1,CATSDPRGGGRNTIYF,TGTGCCACCAGTGATCCCAGGGGGGGAGGACGAAACACCATATATTTT
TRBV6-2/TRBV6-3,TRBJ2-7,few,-,CASRTQGKTYEQYF,TGTGCCAGCAGAACACAGGGCAAAACCTACGAGCAGTACTTC
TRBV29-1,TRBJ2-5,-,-,CSVESGGRETQYF,TGCAGCGTTGAATCCGGGGGCAGGGAGACCCAGTACTTC
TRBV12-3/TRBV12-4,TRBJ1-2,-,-,CASGSEQGHYGYTF,TGTGCCAGCGGCTCTGAACAGGGACACTATGGCTACACCTTC
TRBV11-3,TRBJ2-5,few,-,CASSLSYGQQETQYF,TGTGCCAGCAGCTTGAGCTACGGACAGCAAGAGACCCAGTACTTC
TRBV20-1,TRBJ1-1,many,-,CSARPGAVTEAFF,TGCAGTGCTCGTCCGGGGGCTGTCACTGAAGCTTTCTTT
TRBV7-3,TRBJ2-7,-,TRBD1,CASGTGCYEQYF,TGTGCCAGCGGGACAGGGTGCTACGAGCAGTACTTC
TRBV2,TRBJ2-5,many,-,CASSEAPRGAIETQYF,TGTGCCAGCAGTGAAGCACCGAGGGGGGCTATAGAGACCCAGTACTTC
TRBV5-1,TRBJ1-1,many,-,CASSAGQNTEAFF,TGCGCCAGCAGCGCGGGACAGAACACTGAAGCTTTCTTT